This is a list of T cell receptor beta chains from one sample in a study of a mutant IDH1 vaccine in newly diagnosed glioma. Sequenced by immunoSEQ multiplex PCR; TCRdb stores in-frame clones only, minus some. The profile shows some 90,000 clones, more than 65% of them singletons. The material was PBMCs, obtained from a glioma patient treated with radiotherapy, temozolomide or both. The receptor source for this set is a man in his forties with glioma. Some clones in this sample may be carry-over from other donors' samples. The CDR3 runs from the conserved cysteine through the conserved F or W. Fields, in order: V gene, J gene, CDR3 protein.

TRBV6-1,TRBJ2-7,CASTSGHRYEQYF
TRBV7-6,TRBJ2-5,CASSLDRGETQYF
TRBV5-6,TRBJ2-2,CASSLFGTSNTGELFF
TRBV18,TRBJ1-1,CASSLLTGQMNTEAFF
TRBV29-1,TRBJ2-7,CSVETTDYEQYF
TRBV5-1,TRBJ2-7,CASSPQGVYEQYF
TRBV5-1,TRBJ2-4,CASSPDGTGNLNIQYF
TRBV6-1,TRBJ1-6,CASSEVVDSSYSPLHF
TRBV2,TRBJ1-5,CASSPTFQGTQPQHF
TRBV5-1,TRBJ1-3,CASSLQAGNTIYF
TRBV7-9,TRBJ1-4,CASSLVTGLGEKLFF
TRBV30,TRBJ1-2,CAWSPLVGGYTF
TRBV5-1,TRBJ2-1,CASSRYNEQFF
TRBV6-5,TRBJ2-1,CASRHGLAPVNEQFF
TRBV5-1,TRBJ2-5,CASSLGPAQETQYF
TRBV6-5,TRBJ2-7,CASSPGTGSYEQYF